A selection of T cell receptor beta chains follows, all from one sample in a study of T cells in localized non-small cell lung cancer. Only in-frame clones appear in the TCRdb table, and some are missing; sequencing was by immunoSEQ multiplex PCR. The sample has around 20,000 clones, roughly nine tenths seen once. The sample consisted of peripheral blood, taken before any cancer treatment. These receptors all come from a woman aged 35 to 69 with stage I lung adenocarcinoma. CDR3s include the opening cysteine and the closing phenylalanine or tryptophan. The D gene is left open where the match is weak. Clone size is given for some rows only: seen once, a few or many times, or a class if the clone is expanded.

V	D	size	J	DNA	CDR3
TRBV18	TRBD2	.	TRBJ2-7	TGTGCCAGCTCACCGAGCGTTAGCGGGGCCCGCCACGAGCAGTACTTC	CASSPSVSGARHEQYF
TRBV2	.	.	TRBJ2-1	TGTGCCAGCAGTGAGTCCGGGAATGAGCAGTTCTTC	CASSESGNEQFF
TRBV30	.	.	TRBJ1-1	TGTGCCTGGTCAGCCTTCACTGAAGCTTTCTTT	CAWSAFTEAFF
TRBV7-2	.	.	TRBJ2-3	TGTGCCAGCAGCTTACGGGCACGAGGCCCAGATACGCAGTATTTT	CASSLRARGPDTQYF
TRBV19	TRBD1	.	TRBJ1-4	TGTGCCAGTAAATCGACAGGGGCTAATGAAAAACTGTTTTTT	CASKSTGANEKLFF
TRBV14	TRBD2	.	TRBJ2-3	TGTGCCAGCAGCCAAGTAGGCGCTAGCGGGGGGACAGATACGCAGTATTTT	CASSQVGASGGTDTQYF
TRBV6-4	.	.	TRBJ1-5	TGTGCCAGCAGTGAAACGGAACAGGAATATAGCAATCAGCCCCAGCATTTT	CASSETEQEYSNQPQHF
TRBV2	TRBD1	.	TRBJ1-1	TGTGCCAGCAGTGATTCCGGGACAGGGGGCCAGACCGAAGCTTTCTTT	CASSDSGTGGQTEAFF
TRBV7-2	.	.	TRBJ2-2	TGTGCCAGCAGCTTATATTCCGGGGAGCTGTTTTTT	CASSLYSGELFF
TRBV2	.	once	TRBJ1-2	TGTGCCAGCAGTGAACTCCCACGAGGGGGCTACACCTTC	CASSELPRGGYTF
TRBV7-9	.	.	TRBJ2-1	TGTGCCAGCAGCTTTAGGAGCAACAAGAATGAGCAGTTCTTC	CASSFRSNKNEQFF
TRBV5-4	TRBD1	.	TRBJ1-2	TGTGCCAGCAGCCTAGACAGGGGCCGGCTCCGCTACACCTTC	CASSLDRGRLRYTF
TRBV7-3	.	.	TRBJ1-5	TGTGCCAGCAGCTTAGTTGAAAATCAGCCCCAGCATTTT	CASSLVENQPQHF
TRBV7-2	TRBD1	.	TRBJ1-6	TGTGCCAGCAGCCAACTGACAGGGGGCACGTCACCCCTCCACTTT	CASSQLTGGTSPLHF
TRBV4-3	.	once	TRBJ1-2	TGCGCCAGCAGCCAAGTTGCCATCAACTATGGCTACACCTTC	CASSQVAINYGYTF
TRBV30	.	.	TRBJ1-2	TGTGCCTGGTTCGTCAGATCCAACTATGGCTACACCTTC	CAWFVRSNYGYTF
TRBV19	.	.	TRBJ1-5	TGTGCCAGTAGCCCAAGGGGAGGAGGGTTCAATCAGCCCCAGCATTTT	CASSPRGGGFNQPQHF
TRBV7-2	.	.	TRBJ1-6	TGTGCCAGCAAGGGGTACAGGGTCTTGGATTCACCCCTCCACTTT	CASKGYRVLDSPLHF
TRBV5-3	TRBD2	.	TRBJ2-6	TGTGCCAGAAGCTTTATACTAGCGGGGGAGAGCTCTGGGGCCAACGTCCTGACTTTC	CARSFILAGESSGANVLTF
TRBV5-4	.	.	TRBJ2-5	TGTGCCAGCAGCTTGTGGACAGTGTCGGAGACCCAGTACTTC	CASSLWTVSETQYF
TRBV11-2	TRBD2	.	TRBJ2-1	TGTGCCAGCAGCTTTTCGGCTAGCGGGGTATACAATGAGCAGTTCTTC	CASSFSASGVYNEQFF
TRBV18	.	.	TRBJ1-6	TGTGCCAGCTCACCACCCGGGGGCGCCAATTCACCCCTCCACTTT	CASSPPGGANSPLHF
TRBV19	TRBD1	once	TRBJ2-2	TGTGCCAGTAGTAACAGGGGGCCCCCCGGGGAGCTGTTTTTT	CASSNRGPPGELFF
TRBV4-2	.	.	TRBJ1-2	TGTGCCAGCAGCCAGATGGGTAGCGCGAACTATGGCTACACCTTC	CASSQMGSANYGYTF
TRBV19	TRBD1	.	TRBJ1-5	TGTGCCAGGGACAGGGGGGATCAGCCCCAGCATTTT	CARDRGDQPQHF
TRBV29-1	.	.	TRBJ2-3	TGCAGCGTTGCATTCTCTCGGACAGATACGCAGTATTTT	CSVAFSRTDTQYF
TRBV4-3	TRBD2	.	TRBJ2-2	TGCGCCAGCAGCCAAGGAGTCCTGGGGGGGGCCGGGGAGCTGTTTTTT	CASSQGVLGGAGELFF
TRBV9	.	medium-sized	TRBJ2-7	TGTGCCAGCAGCTCACCGGTGGGGGACGAGCAGTACTTC	CASSSPVGDEQYF
TRBV30	.	few	TRBJ1-5	TGTGCCTGGAGCAAACGAAATCAGCCCCAGCATTTT	CAWSKRNQPQHF
TRBV13	.	.	TRBJ2-7	TGTGCCAGCAGCTTAGGTATTATCGAGCAGTACTTC	CASSLGIIEQYF
TRBV7-2	.	.	TRBJ2-7	TGTGCCAGCAGCTTGAGCTTTGACGAGCAGTACTTC	CASSLSFDEQYF
TRBV9	TRBD2	.	TRBJ2-7	TGTGCCAGCAGCGTAGAATCTAGCGGGGTCTACGAGCAGTACTTC	CASSVESSGVYEQYF
TRBV11-3	.	few	TRBJ1-3	TGTGCCAGCAGCTTAGATTCTCAAAACACCATATATTTT	CASSLDSQNTIYF
TRBV7-9	.	.	TRBJ1-6	TGTGCCAGCAGCTTAGAGGCAGTGGAGAATTCACCCCTCCACTTT	CASSLEAVENSPLHF
TRBV6-5	.	.	TRBJ2-7	TGTGCCAGCAGGCCGCGAGGGCCCCACGAGCAGTACTTC	CASRPRGPHEQYF
TRBV4-3	.	.	TRBJ1-5	TGCGCCAGCAGCCAAGACTCATCAAACGGTCAGCCCCAGCATTTT	CASSQDSSNGQPQHF